Shown below are 18 T cell receptor beta chains from a single sample sequenced in a study of T-cell memory formation after mild COVID-19. TCRdb ran MiXCR on the 5' RACE reads and lists one entry per CDR3 protein. This table has under 90,000 distinct CDR3 sequences, approximately 13% appearing once. Sequenced sample: PBMCs or a T cell subset sorted from them (not recorded which). The source of these receptors is an adult woman who had mild COVID-19 (a few samples of this study predate the infection). Cell type and time point are not known.

The rearrangement uses TRBV7-6 and TRBJ1-1; 10 bases agree with TRBD1. CDR1 and CDR2 (germline): SGHVS, FNYEAQ. The V segment lost 5 bases and the J segment 7 bases; nucleotides outside the gene matches: 7. The CDR3 runs to 14 residues. The CDR3 DNA follows: TGTGCCAGCAGCCCATCCGGACAGGGGGATGAAGCTTTCTTT. It specifies CASSPSGQGDEAFF.

This clonotype was seen a handful of times. The chain links TRBV5-8 to TRBJ1-1; 7 bases line up with TRBD1. J gave up 4 bases and V 5 bases, and 8 bases lay outside the gene matches. In germline, CDR1 is SGHTS, CDR2 YDEGEE. This CDR3 comprises 14 residues. The CDR3 spells CASRKSQGGTEAFF. DNA of the CDR3: TGTGCCAGCAGAAAGAGTCAGGGGGGCACTGAAGCTTTCTTT.

This rearrangement joins TRBV20-1 to TRBJ2-5; 7 bases map to TRBD1. The CDR3 covers 14 residues. V shed 0 bases and J 5 bases; nucleotides not matched to a gene: 6. The germline V gene has CDR1 DFQATT and CDR2 SNEGSKA (reference sequence). The CDR3 region has the DNA TGCAGTGCTAGAGAACGGGACAGTCGGGAGACCCAGTACTTC. It specifies CSARERDSRETQYF.

In its sample, this clonotype was seen a few times. The chain joins TRBV4-1 to TRBJ1-1; D is perhaps TRBD1 (6 bases). The CDR3 totals 15 residues. Germline CDR1 is MGHRA and CDR2 is YSYEKL. Between the trimmed V and J ends, which lost 0 bases and 11 bases, there was a span of 19 bases. The CDR3 reads CASSQDRTVLHTAFF. The CDR3 coding sequence is TGCGCCAGCAGCCAAGATCGGACAGTCCTTCACACGGCTTTCTTT.

The chain recombines TRBV13 with TRBJ2-7; 7 bases are shared with TRBD1. CDR1 is PRHDT and CDR2 is FYEKMQ in the germline V gene (reference sequence). The CDR3 length is 13 residues. V shed 5 bases and J 6 bases; nucleotides not matched to a gene: 7. The CDR3 DNA is TGTGCCAGCAGCCGGGACAGCATTTTCGAGCAGTACTTC. It is translated as CASSRDSIFEQYF.

This clonotype has a handful of counts. The chain is built from TRBV9 and TRBJ1-2; D might be TRBD1 (5 bases). The CDR3 runs 15 residues. In germline, CDR1 is SGDLS, CDR2 YYNGEE. V was cut by 3 bases and J by 2 bases, with 14 bases left in between. CDR3 nucleotides: TGTGCCAGCAGCGCCCAGGGTGTTCGGAACTATGGCTACACCTTC. It encodes CASSAQGVRNYGYTF.

A few counts support this clonotype. CDR3 coding DNA: TGCGCCAGCAGGTTGCCACATACCGGGACGGACTACAATGAGCAGTTCTTC. Encoded protein: CASRLPHTGTDYNEQFF. The V gene is TRBV5-1, the J gene TRBJ2-1, with D perhaps matching TRBD1 or TRBD2 (5 bases each). The V gene's germline CDR1 is SGHRS and CDR2 YFSETQ. V was shortened by 5 bases and J by 3 bases, with 21 bases between the two germline ends. This CDR3 is 17 amino acids long.

V gene TRBV7-6 combines with J gene TRBJ1-1; D unresolved. Deletions cut 5 bases from V and 6 bases from J, with 13 bases between. The CDR3 totals 13 residues. CDR1 SGHVS and CDR2 FNYEAQ come from the germline V gene. The CDR3 spells CASSRQVGAEAFF. CDR3 in DNA: TGTGCCAGCAGCCGTCAGGTGGGCGCTGAAGCTTTCTTT.

The V gene is TRBV3-1, the J gene TRBJ2-7; TRBD2 might be the D (6 bases). Trimming stripped 5 bases from V and 4 bases from J, with 18 bases between. The CDR3 runs 15 residues. Germline-derived CDR1 and CDR2 are LGHDT and YNNKEL (reference sequence). The CDR3: CASSSGLRDEYEQYF. As DNA, the CDR3 is TGTGCCAGCAGCTCGGGACTCCGAGATGAGTACGAGCAGTACTTC.

The gene calls are TRBV30 and TRBJ2-2; D remains ambiguous. V was pared by 2 bases and J by 1 base, with 8 bases between. Germline V CDR1 and CDR2: GTSNPN, SVGIG (reference sequence). CDR3 length: 14 residues. DNA of the CDR3: TGTGCCTGGAGTCGCGGAGAGAACACCGGGGAGCTGTTTTTT. It translates to CAWSRGENTGELFF.

The chain uses TRBV27 and TRBJ2-7, with TRBD2 as a possible D gene (5 bases). The V gene's germline CDR1 is MNHEY and CDR2 SMNVEV (reference sequence). The V end lost 3 bases, the J end lost 2 bases, and 11 bases lay between the germline ends. The CDR3 spans 14 residues. The CDR3: CASSFTAGAYEQYF. DNA of the CDR3: TGTGCCAGCAGTTTCACGGCGGGTGCCTACGAGCAGTACTTC.

This chain links TRBV29-1 with TRBJ2-7, with D maybe TRBD1 (6 bases). CDR1 and CDR2 from the germline V gene are SQVTM and ANQGSEA. The CDR3 loop spans 14 amino acids. The ends were cut back, 3 bases at V and 1 base at J, with 13 bases in the middle. For the CDR3, the DNA is TGCAGCGTTGACTCGACAGGTCCTTCCTACGAGCAGTACTTC. It yields the protein CSVDSTGPSYEQYF.

This clonotype was counted at least ten times. This chain uses TRBV5-1 with TRBJ2-3; 12 bases are shared with TRBD2. Trimming took 5 bases from V and 3 from J; bases not matched to a gene: 4. This CDR3 is built from 15 residues. In germline, CDR1 is SGHRS, CDR2 YFSETQ. The CDR3 nucleotides read TGCGCCAGCAGTTCCGGACTAGCGGGAACAGATACGCAGTATTTT. Protein: CASSSGLAGTDTQYF. The variable domain in full, with the rest retrieved from reference TRBV5-1 and TRBJ2-3, is KAGVTQTPRYLIKTRGQQVTLSCSPISGHRSVSWYQQTPGQGLQFLFEYFSETQRNKGNFPGRFSGRQFSNSRSEMNVSTLELGDSALYLCASSSGLAGTDTQYFGPGTRLTVL.

The chain links TRBV7-9 to TRBJ2-7; D uncertain. Germline lookup yields CDR1 SEHNR and CDR2 FQNEAQ (reference sequence). The V end was cut by 0 bases, the J end by 5 bases, with 11 bases between. The CDR3 contains 14 residues. CDR3 bases: TGTGCCAGCAGCTTAGCGGCCCCCGAAAACGAGCAGTACTTC. Its protein is CASSLAAPENEQYF. The full variable domain, completed using reference TRBV7-9 and TRBJ2-7, is DTGVSQNPRHKITKRGQNVTFRCDPISEHNRLYWYRQTLGQGPEFLTYFQNEAQLEKSRLLSDRFSAERPKGSFSTLEIQRTEQGDSAMYLCASSLAAPENEQYFGPGTRLTVT.

The chain combines TRBV7-2 with TRBJ1-1, with D possibly being TRBD1 (5 bases). Germline CDR1 SGHTA, CDR2 FQGNSA. This CDR3 has 13 amino acids. V lost 4 bases and J lost 8, with 14 bases in between. The CDR3 region is CASSSGSGDEAFF. In DNA form, the CDR3 reads TGTGCCAGCAGCTCTGGTTCCGGGGACGAAGCTTTCTTT. Based on the CDR3 plus reference TRBV7-2 and TRBJ1-1, the full variable domain is GAGVSQSPSNKVTEKGKDVELRCDPISGHTALYWYRQSLGQGLEFLIYFQGNSAPDKSGLPSDRFSAERTGGSVSTLTIQRTQQEDSAVYLCASSSGSGDEAFFGQGTRLTVV.

J is TRBJ1-4 and V is TRBV9; 7 bases agree with TRBD1. Losses at the gene ends were 0 bases for V and 4 bases for J; bases not matched to a gene: 3. This CDR3 contains 15 residues. In germline, CDR1 is SGDLS, CDR2 YYNGEE. The DNA for the CDR3 is TGTGCCAGCAGCGTAGGGGGGACAGTTAATGAAAAACTGTTTTTT. It yields the protein CASSVGGTVNEKLFF. The full variable domain, in which reference TRBV9 and TRBJ1-4 provide the parts outside the CDR3, is DSGVTQTPKHLITATGQRVTLRCSPRSGDLSVYWYQQSLDQGLQFLIQYYNGEERAKGNILERFSAQQFPDLHSELNLSSLELGDSALYFCASSVGGTVNEKLFFGSGTQLSVL.

The chain combines TRBV4-1 with TRBJ1-5, with D hard to call. The germline V and J ends were trimmed by 0 bases and 7 bases, with 16 bases remaining between them. CDR3 length equals 16 residues. Germline-derived CDR1 and CDR2 are MGHRA and YSYEKL. The CDR3 spells CASSQEPRGFGQPQHF. The CDR3 DNA reads as TGCGCCAGCAGCCAAGAACCGCGAGGCTTTGGGCAGCCCCAGCATTTT.

This clonotype has more than one count but fewer than ten. The gene calls are TRBV25-1 and TRBJ2-1; 7 bases agree with TRBD1. Germline V gene data show CDR1 as MGHDK and CDR2 as SYGVNS. Trimming cost V 3 bases and J 3 bases; bases outside gene matches: 2. CDR3 length equals 14 residues. The CDR3 region is CASSDGTDYNEQFF. The CDR3 nucleotides read TGTGCCAGCAGTGACGGGACAGACTACAATGAGCAGTTCTTC. The variable domain in full, completed from reference TRBV25-1 and TRBJ2-1, reads EADIYQTPRYLVIGTGKKITLECSQTMGHDKMYWYQQDPGMELHLIHYSYGVNSTEKGDLSSESTVSRIRTEHFPLTLESARPSHTSQYLCASSDGTDYNEQFFGPGTRLTVL.